A single sample gave rise to the 31 T cell receptor beta chains below, sequenced in a study of blood T cells in healthy people across ages. Together with a sample-barcoded 5' primer, a J-beta primer mix was included in a second PCR lasting about 6 to 11 cycles. TCRdb reprocessed the 5' RACE reads via MiXCR and lists one record per CDR3 protein. The table records fewer than 1.5 million distinct CDR3 sequences, roughly 45% of them present only once. Material: blood. These receptors all stem from a woman aged 18-29 years in good health.

The chain combines TRBV20-1 with TRBJ2-7; no clear D. From germline, CDR1 is DFQATT and CDR2 SNEGSKA (reference sequence). This CDR3 is built from 15 residues. V was pared by 0 bases and J by 2 bases, with 14 bases between. The CDR3 DNA reads TGCAGTGCTAGAGATCCGTTGCCAGTAACCTACGAGCAGTACTTC. This codes for CSARDPLPVTYEQYF.

This clonotype was counted a few times. V gene TRBV28 combines with J gene TRBJ2-1; 11 bases line up with TRBD2. V dropped 6 bases and J dropped 6; count of bases not matched to a gene: 1. The CDR3 runs to 13 residues. CDR1 and CDR2 from the germline V gene are MDHEN and SYDVKM. The CDR3 sequence: CASRTSGVNEQFF. CDR3 nucleotide sequence: TGTGCCAGCAGGACTAGCGGGGTCAATGAGCAGTTCTTC.

There are a few counts of this clonotype. The CDR3 DNA reads TGTGCCAGCAGTTACTCTAAGGCGCCGAACACTGAAGCTTTCTTT. It encodes CASSYSKAPNTEAFF. The chain recombines TRBV6-5 with TRBJ1-1; D gene unclear. This CDR3 is built from 15 residues. Germline V gene data show CDR1 as MNHEY and CDR2 as SVGAGI. Trimming removed 0 bases from V and 1 base from J, with 9 bases in between.

The table lists this clonotype with a few counts. The chain couples TRBV7-2 to TRBJ2-1; 14 positions agree with TRBD2. The CDR3 is made up of 16 amino acids. Looked up from germline, CDR1 is SGHTA and CDR2 is FQGNSA. Losses at the gene ends were 1 base for V and 10 bases for J; bases not matched to a gene: 6. The CDR3 sequence: CASSLVGTSGSQEQFF. The CDR3 nucleotides read TGTGCCAGCAGCTTAGTGGGGACTAGCGGGAGCCAAGAGCAGTTCTTC.

The chain links TRBV5-1 to TRBJ1-1; TRBD1 matches 11 bases. The V segment lost 4 bases and the J segment 7 bases; nucleotides outside the gene matches: 3. This CDR3 has 13 residues. Germline V CDR1 and CDR2: SGHRS, YFSETQ. The CDR3 nucleotides read TGCGCCAGCAGCCGCGGGACAGGGGGTGAAGCTTTCTTT. Protein sequence: CASSRGTGGEAFF.

The rearrangement links TRBV20-1 to TRBJ2-5; tentatively, D is TRBD1 (6 bases). The CDR3 length is 12 residues. Trimming took off 6 bases at V and 5 bases at J, with 13 bases between the two ends. The germline CDR1 and CDR2 sequences are DFQATT and SNEGSKA (reference sequence). As DNA, the CDR3 is TGCAGTGCCAACAGGGTCTTCGAGACCCAGTACTTC. As protein: CSANRVFETQYF.

The rearrangement joins TRBV27 to TRBJ2-5, with 7 bases matching TRBD2. The end of the DNA fits TRBJ2-7 better, so the J call may be wrong. The CDR3 totals 15 residues. CDR1 is MNHEY, CDR2 SMNVEV, per germline (reference sequence). The CDR3 reads CASSPTGTTTYEQYF. DNA of the CDR3: TGTGCCAGCAGCCCAACCGGGACTACCACCTACGAGCAGTACTTC.

In the case of this clonotype: Mismatch with germline at one junction end may stem from a read error. V and J are TRBV12-3 or TRBV12-4 and TRBJ2-3; perhaps TRBD2 as D (6 bases). The CDR3 extends over 13 amino acids. Written as DNA, the CDR3 is TGTGCCGGCAGTTTAGTCGGGGGAGATGCGCAGTATTTT. It codes for CAGSLVGGDAQYF.

This clonotype has just a few counts. The chain recombines TRBV12-3 or TRBV12-4 with TRBJ2-5, with TRBD2 matching 9 bases. V dropped 5 bases and J dropped 9; count of bases not matched to a gene: 7. The length of the CDR3 is 13 residues. The CDR3 DNA sequence: TGTGCCAGCAGTCAGAGCGGGGGGTGGGCCCAGTACTTC. It is translated as CASSQSGGWAQYF.

The chain carries TRBV5-1 and TRBJ2-1, with 8 bases that match TRBD1. The length of the CDR3 is 15 residues. Germline V gene data show CDR1 as SGHRS and CDR2 as YFSETQ. V dropped 0 bases and J dropped 8; count of bases not matched to a gene: 7. CDR3 DNA sequence: TGCGCCAGCAGCTTGGTGGGACAGGATTTTCATGAGCAGTTCTTC. Protein product: CASSLVGQDFHEQFF.

This clonotype was counted only a few times. The chain links TRBV9 to TRBJ2-5, with D perhaps matching TRBD2 (6 bases). The germline V gene encodes CDR1 SGDLS and CDR2 YYNGEE. V was cut by 2 bases and J by 11 bases, with 19 bases left in between. This CDR3 has 14 residues. CDR3 DNA sequence: TGTGCCAGCAGCGTCTCCGGGGGTCCTGGGTTGCAGTACTTC. It yields the protein CASSVSGGPGLQYF. Full variable domain (remainder filled in from reference TRBV9 and TRBJ2-5): DSGVTQTPKHLITATGQRVTLRCSPRSGDLSVYWYQQSLDQGLQFLIQYYNGEERAKGNILERFSAQQFPDLHSELNLSSLELGDSALYFCASSVSGGPGLQYFGPGTRLLVL.

V gene TRBV7-2 combines with J gene TRBJ2-1; D gene uncertain. The germline V gene has CDR1 SGHTA and CDR2 FQGNSA. Trimming left V 5 bases short and J 2 bases short, with 10 bases between. CDR3 length: 14 amino acids. As DNA, the CDR3 is TGTGCCAGCAGCGCTGACTGGACCTACAATGAGCAGTTCTTC. Protein product: CASSADWTYNEQFF.

The chain uses TRBV12-3 or TRBV12-4 and TRBJ2-7; TRBD2 matches 8 bases. With V trimmed by 4 bases and J by 8 bases, 10 bases remained unmatched. CDR3 length equals 14 residues. For the CDR3, the DNA is TGTGCCAGCAGTTACGGGACTAGTAGTAATAAGCAGTACTTC. This translates into CASSYGTSSNKQYF.

This clonotype came up a few times. This chain links TRBV20-1 with TRBJ2-4, with TRBD2 matching over 8 bases. V lost 6 bases, J lost 9 bases, and 13 bases stayed unmatched. The CDR3 has 14 amino acids. From germline, CDR1 is DFQATT and CDR2 SNEGSKA (reference sequence). The CDR3 region is CSAAPLAGAGIQYF. CDR3 coding DNA: TGCAGTGCCGCCCCCCTAGCGGGCGCGGGCATTCAGTACTTC.

This sequence joins TRBV6-1 and TRBJ1-2, with D tentatively TRBD1 (5 bases). The germline gives CDR1 MNHNS, CDR2 SASEGT. This CDR3 has 15 residues. V was cut by 6 bases and J by 5 bases, with 19 bases left in between. Here the CDR3 DNA reads TGTGCCAGCAGATTAGACAGTGGGGGATTTTATGGCTACACCTTC. Translated, it gives CASRLDSGGFYGYTF.

This chain links TRBV6-2 or TRBV6-3 with TRBJ2-5; D is perhaps TRBD1 (6 bases). Germline values: CDR1 MNHEY, CDR2 SVGEGT. This CDR3 is 15 amino acids long. Trimming left V 5 bases short and J 3 bases short, with 16 bases between. CDR3 bases: TGTGCCAGCAGTAAAGACAGGAACCGAGAAGAGACCCAGTACTTC. Translation gives CASSKDRNREETQYF.

The V and J genes are TRBV29-1 and TRBJ2-3; TRBD1 is a possible D gene (6 bases). From germline, CDR1 is SQVTM and CDR2 ANQGSEA. Trimming left V 2 bases short and J 7 bases short, with 16 bases between. The length of the CDR3 is 14 residues. The chain's CDR3 is CSVEPGASRYTQYF. DNA for the CDR3: TGCAGCGTTGAACCAGGGGCTAGCAGGTATACGCAGTATTTT.

V gene TRBV7-9 combines with J gene TRBJ2-1, with TRBD1 matching 7 bases. Trimming took 4 bases from V and 4 from J; bases not matched to a gene: 13. This CDR3 spans 17 amino acids. Germline-derived CDR1 and CDR2 are SEHNR and FQNEAQ (reference sequence). The CDR3 loop is CASSSTTWDSKYNEQFF. The CDR3, as DNA: TGTGCCAGCAGCTCTACTACGTGGGACAGTAAATACAATGAGCAGTTCTTC.

The V and J genes are TRBV5-1 and TRBJ2-5, with TRBD1 matching over 9 bases. J lost 2 bases, V lost 2 bases, and 4 bases had no gene match. Looked up from germline, CDR1 is SGHRS and CDR2 is YFSETQ. The CDR3 is 15 amino acids. CDR3 amino acids: CASSFAGTGQETQYF. As DNA, the CDR3 is TGCGCCAGCAGCTTCGCCGGGACAGGGCAAGAGACCCAGTACTTC.

The CDR3 region is CASSYAGVWFNEQFF. The CDR3 region has the DNA TGTGCCAGCAGTTACGCGGGGGTCTGGTTCAATGAGCAGTTCTTC. The J gene is TRBJ2-1, the V gene TRBV6-2 or TRBV6-3; 7 nucleotides line up with TRBD2. The CDR3 has 15 residues. J was trimmed by 6 bases and V by 2 bases; bases with no gene match: 7. Germline-derived CDR1 and CDR2 are MNHEY and SVGEGT.

The chain uses TRBV7-2 and TRBJ2-4; D may be TRBD2 (6 bases). TRBJ2-7 explains the end of the DNA better; the J call may be wrong. Germline V gives CDR1 SGHTA, CDR2 FQGNSA. The CDR3 length is 15 residues. This CDR3 reads CASSKSSVASHEQYF. DNA for the CDR3: TGTGCCAGCAGCAAATCTAGCGTTGCGTCCCACGAGCAGTACTTC.

At least ten counts were recorded for this clonotype. The junction and the germline gene differ at one end; a read error may be behind it. The CDR3 reads CASSLAGGLYNEQFF. CDR3 nucleotides: TGTGCCAGCAGCTTAGCTGGAGGGCTATACAATGAGCAGTTCTTC. The rearrangement uses TRBV5-1 and TRBJ2-1, with a weak D call TRBD2 (6 bases). Per germline, CDR1 SGHRS and CDR2 YFSETQ. The CDR3 loop spans 15 amino acids. The full variable domain, with the rest looked up from reference TRBV5-1 and TRBJ2-1, is KAGVTQTPRYLIKTRGQQVTLSCSPISGHRSVSWYQQTPGQGLQFLFEYFSETQRNKGNFPGRFSGRQFSNSRSEMNVSTLELGDSALYLCASSLAGGLYNEQFFGPGTRLTVL.

In this sample, this clonotype turned up once. The V call is TRBV7-9, the J call TRBJ1-2, with D perhaps matching TRBD1 (6 bases). V was cut by 5 bases and J by 4 bases, with 20 bases left in between. This CDR3 has 16 amino acids. Germline values: CDR1 SEHNR, CDR2 FQNEAQ (reference sequence). The CDR3 DNA follows: TGTGCCAGCAGCCAATCACAGGGATATGGCGGCTATGGCTACACCTTC. Protein product: CASSQSQGYGGYGYTF. The full variable domain, its missing parts supplied by reference TRBV7-9 and TRBJ1-2, is DTGVSQNPRHKITKRGQNVTFRCDPISEHNRLYWYRQTLGQGPEFLTYFQNEAQLEKSRLLSDRFSAERPKGSFSTLEIQRTEQGDSAMYLCASSQSQGYGGYGYTFGSGTRLTVV.

About this clonotype itself: The junction and the germline gene differ at one end; a read error may be behind it. The CDR3 sequence: CASSQDRTGYGYQETRYF. The DNA of the CDR3 is TGCGCCAGCAGCCAAGATCGCACAGGTTACGGGTACCAAGAGACCCGGTACTTC. The chain is built from TRBV4-1 and TRBJ2-5; D possibly corresponds to TRBD1 (5 bases). The CDR3 totals 18 residues. CDR1 is MGHRA and CDR2 is YSYEKL in the germline V gene.

V and J are TRBV12-3 or TRBV12-4 and TRBJ2-1; 10 bases map to TRBD2. With V trimmed by 3 bases and J by 13 bases, 15 bases remained unmatched. CDR3 length: 16 amino acids. The CDR3 spells CASSLNSGGFGETQFF. The DNA of the CDR3 is TGTGCCAGCAGTTTGAATAGCGGGGGGTTCGGGGAGACCCAGTTCTTC.

This clonotype was seen more than once but under ten times. The V gene is TRBV20-1, the J gene TRBJ2-7; TRBD2 aligns across 9 bases. In germline, CDR1 is DFQATT, CDR2 SNEGSKA (reference sequence). Unmatched junction bases numbered 6, after V lost 3 bases and J lost 0 bases. This CDR3 is built from 15 residues. Here the CDR3 reads CSASRSGGSSYEQYF. Written as DNA, the CDR3 is TGCAGTGCTAGCCGTAGCGGGGGAAGCTCCTACGAGCAGTACTTC.

This clonotype turned up a few times. The CDR3 DNA reads TGTGCCAGCAAGGGGACTGGATTCGGGCAGCCCCAGCATTTT. Its protein product is CASKGTGFGQPQHF. The chain has TRBV6-6 and TRBJ1-5, with D perhaps TRBD1 (5 bases). The CDR3 contains 14 residues. V was clipped by 7 bases and J by 7 bases, with 17 bases between them. Germline-derived CDR1 and CDR2 are MNHNY and SVGAGI (reference sequence).

This clonotype was found a few times. The chain links TRBV4-1 to TRBJ2-3, with 9 bases matching TRBD2. Trimming removed 1 base from V and 0 bases from J; junction bases left unmatched: 2. The germline CDR1 and CDR2 sequences are MGHRA and YSYEKL. CDR3 size: 16 residues. CDR3 sequence: CASSQGLAASTDTQYF. The CDR3 nucleotides read TGCGCCAGCAGCCAAGGACTAGCGGCTAGCACAGATACGCAGTATTTT.

The chain is built from TRBV6-1 and TRBJ2-5; weak D call: TRBD2 (6 bases). With the DNA end fitting TRBJ2-7 better, the J assignment may be wrong. The CDR3 is 14 residues long. The germline gives CDR1 MNHNS, CDR2 SASEGT. This CDR3 reads CASNPPGLRHEQYF. As DNA, the CDR3 is TGTGCCAGCAACCCTCCGGGACTCCGCCACGAGCAGTACTTC.

This clonotype was counted a few times. The CDR3 DNA reads TGCAGTGCTGTAGACATGAGCTCCTATAATTCACCCCTCCACTTT. It codes for CSAVDMSSYNSPLHF. The chain couples TRBV20-1 to TRBJ1-6; D not resolved. Trimming pared 5 bases from V and 0 bases from J, leaving 11 bases between. Germline V gene lookup returns CDR1 DFQATT and CDR2 SNEGSKA (reference sequence). The CDR3 extends over 15 amino acids.

The gene calls are TRBV28 and TRBJ2-5, with 7 positions matching TRBD2. The CDR3 covers 15 residues. Trimming removed 5 bases from V and 4 bases from J; junction bases left unmatched: 10. Germline assignment: CDR1 MDHEN and CDR2 SYDVKM. In nucleotides, the CDR3 is TGTGCCAGCAGTCCAGTGGGGGGGAAGGTAGAGACCCAGTACTTC. It translates to CASSPVGGKVETQYF.